The source of this TCR beta chain is a study of T cell responses to AZD1222 COVID-19 vaccine (dated by TCRdb to the early 2020s). Some background on the complete study: AZD1222 recipients with second doses at about 4 weeks or about 12 weeks were pooled, because spike-specific TCR depth and breadth did not differ between schedules. A total of approximately 230 trial participants underwent TCR sequencing, of whom 200 to 220 received two doses of AZD1222 and around 26 received two doses of the MenACWY control vaccine. Trial participants were enrolled by age into 18-55, 56-69 and 70-plus year subgroups, with approximately 150, 30 and 60 TCR-sequenced participants respectively.

Results and caveats for the whole study, not just this receptor: Vaccine-associated CD4 TCRs spanned the whole spike protein, with dominant responses in regions 160-218 and 743-854. Nearly half of unique spike-specific TCRs reportedly recognized epitopes outside regions mutated in the B.1.351 and B.1.1.7 variants. The 56-69-year group was small, and its depth increase did not reach significance, likely because of low power. Because no samples from the day 14 peak response were available, repertoires could be characterized only after the peak T cell response. Conclusions about previously exposed vaccinees are limited because only six or seven AZD1222 recipients were SARS-CoV-2 seropositive at baseline. After two AZD1222 doses, both the breadth and the depth of spike-specific TCRs were significantly higher than at day 0 and than in MenACWY recipients. Participants were mostly white British and included more females than males, and it was suggested by the authors that clonal diversity may have been underestimated.

The CDR3 regions of human TCRbeta chains were subjected to immunosequencing. From the authors' description of their analysis: TCRs in the repertoires were matched against a reference library of SARS-CoV-2-specific TCRs that had been generated with the MIRA antigen-specificity platform. Breadth meant the fraction of unique TCRs that were SARS-CoV-2-associated, whereas depth meant the fraction of total T cells that were SARS-CoV-2-associated. Using the MIRA data, each spike-specific TCR was assigned both to the spike region to which the TCR was reactive and to a CD4 or CD8 class. Log10-transformed breadth and depth values were compared by one-way ANOVA with Sidak's multiple comparisons tests. TCRdb's version of the immuneACCESS table is confined to in-frame rearrangements and falls short of the full clone set. An unresolved V gene accounts for under half of the shortfall where checked; the remainder is of unknown origin. V, J and clone size reflect that table, while D and trimming were determined from the DNA. The sample table records 110,000 to 150,000 clones; about 94% of these occur just once. Over 3% of the sample is held by the ten biggest clonotypes.

Details on this clone: The specificity of this receptor is unknown. Base qualities are not at hand, and no much larger clone is one base apart.

The label giving this sample's time point can be read as: baseline before first vaccination. Vaccinee samples were obtained from the UK trials COV001 and COV002, which included a single-blind randomized controlled phase 2/3 trial of AZD1222 (ChAdOx1 nCoV-19) in healthy adults. For TCRbeta chain sequencing, PBMC samples were collected from trial participants at day 0 and at day 28 after the second dose. This TCR derives from an adult in good health. The sequencing here drew on peripheral blood, taken on day 0 of AZD1222 vaccination.

Here is the DNA: TGTGCCAGCAGTGAGTACTCCCTAGGGGGGGTTAATGAGCAGTTCTTC. It encodes CASSEYSLGGVNEQFF. In this chain, TRBV25-1 is recombined with TRBJ2-1; the best D guess is TRBD2, with 7 bases matching. CDR1 is given as MGHDK and CDR2 as SYGVNS, both from the germline V gene. Reading from cysteine to phenylalanine, the CDR3 counts 16 amino acids. CDR3 DNA is the only sequence kept; it has 48 bases, read in frame from the first base. The V and J ends are trimmed by 3 bases and 7 bases, leaving 19 bases between them. The reference TRBV25-1 and TRBJ2-1 proteins fill in what lies around the CDR3, so the full variable domain reads EADIYQTPRYLVIGTGKKITLECSQTMGHDKMYWYQQDPGMELHLIHYSYGVNSTEKGDLSSESTVSRIRTEHFPLTLESARPSHTSQYLCASSEYSLGGVNEQFFGPGTRLTVL.